The rows below give T cell receptor beta chains drawn from one sample of a study of human thymus T cells. TCRdb's table, derived via immunoSEQ multiplex PCR, lists solely in-frame clones and lacks some. The data contain roughly 130,000 clones, around 94% of them singletons. The sequenced sample was thymus tissue. The receptor source for this set is a boy in the first two years of life with a congenital heart defect but otherwise immunologically healthy. Both conserved end residues are part of each CDR3. The D gene is left open where the match is weak. Clone sizes are given selectively: once, few, many, or a class where the clone is expanded.

CDR3 DNA,CDR3 protein,V gene,clone size,D gene,J gene,CDR3 length
TGTGCCAGCAGTCCCGGACTAGCGAGTTCAACAGAGACCCAGTACTTC,CASSPGLASSTETQYF,TRBV4-2,.,TRBD2,TRBJ2-5,16
TGTGCCAGTAGTAATCCCCCCCCTAGCGGGGGGCAGGCAGATACGCAGTATTTT,CASSNPPPSGGQADTQYF,TRBV19,.,TRBD2,TRBJ2-3,18
TGTGCCAGCAGCTCGACCAGAGATGAGCAGTTCTTC,CASSSTRDEQFF,TRBV11-3,.,.,TRBJ2-1,12
TGCGCCAGCAGCCATGTTAGCGGGAGGGCTTACAATGAGCAGTTCTTC,CASSHVSGRAYNEQFF,TRBV4-3,.,TRBD2,TRBJ2-1,16
TGTGCCAGCAGCACCAGTGACAGGCTACACGAGCAGTACTTC,CASSTSDRLHEQYF,TRBV5-4,.,.,TRBJ2-7,14
TGCGCCAGCAGAGAGGACAGTTGTCACACTGAAGCTTTCTTT,CASREDSCHTEAFF,TRBV10-1,few,.,TRBJ1-1,14
TGTGCCATCAGTGAAGGCAGGGGACGTTCTCATGAAAAACTGTTTTTT,CAISEGRGRSHEKLFF,TRBV10-3,.,.,TRBJ1-4,16
TGTGCCAGCAGCTTGGCCCCGTCCCCTTATGGCTACACCTTC,CASSLAPSPYGYTF,TRBV5-4,.,.,TRBJ1-2,14
TGCGCCAGCAGCCAAGAGCTGGGGTGGCACTATGGCTACACCTTC,CASSQELGWHYGYTF,TRBV4-3,.,.,TRBJ1-2,15
TGTGCCAGCAGCGTAGTCGGGGATGAGCAGTTCTTC,CASSVVGDEQFF,TRBV9,.,.,TRBJ2-1,12
TGTGCCAGCAGTCACTCCGGATCCTACGAGCAGTACTTC,CASSHSGSYEQYF,TRBV27,.,.,TRBJ2-7,13
TGTGCCTGGAGTGCTTCTTCCCCAAACACCATATATTTT,CAWSASSPNTIYF,TRBV30,.,.,TRBJ1-3,13
TGTGCCAGTAGTGCATATAGCAATCAGCCCCAGCATTTT,CASSAYSNQPQHF,TRBV19,.,.,TRBJ1-5,13
TGTGCCTGGAACTGTACCCGGCGGCTGAACACTGAAGCTTTCTTT,CAWNCTRRLNTEAFF,TRBV30,few,.,TRBJ1-1,15
TGTGCCACCGGGGGGGTGACAGGGCGCACTATTCCGCCATTGGAGACCCAGTACTTC,CATGGVTGRTIPPLETQYF,TRBV2,.,.,TRBJ2-5,19
TGTGCCAGCAGCCAGCTGGACAGCTACGAGCAGTACTTC,CASSQLDSYEQYF,TRBV14,.,.,TRBJ2-7,13
TGTGCCAGCAGCCCCCGGGACTACCAAGAGACCCAGTACTTC,CASSPRDYQETQYF,TRBV14,.,.,TRBJ2-5,14
TGTGCCAGCAGCTTGCGTCAGTCCAAAAACATTCAGTACTTC,CASSLRQSKNIQYF,TRBV5-6,.,.,TRBJ2-4,14
TGTGCCAGTACCATTAGCGGGGGGGCGGGCAATGAGCAGTTCTTC,CASTISGGAGNEQFF,TRBV6-1,.,TRBD2,TRBJ2-1,15
TGTGCCAGCAGCCAAGAAGGAGGGGAGGGCACCGGGGAGCTGTTTTTT,CASSQEGGEGTGELFF,TRBV4-2,.,TRBD2,TRBJ2-2,16
TGTGCCAGCAGTTATCTGGGGGCCGGGGAGCTGTTTTTT,CASSYLGAGELFF,TRBV6-6,.,.,TRBJ2-2,13
TGTGCCAGCAGCGTAGGACAGGGGGCGCAGGACGGCTACACCTTC,CASSVGQGAQDGYTF,TRBV9,.,TRBD1,TRBJ1-2,15
TGTGCCAGCAGTCCCGCCGGGACAGGGATCATAGGCGAGCAGTACTTC,CASSPAGTGIIGEQYF,TRBV5-4,.,TRBD1,TRBJ2-7,16
TGTGCCAGCAGCTCCGGGACTAGCAGAGGGGAGACCCAGTACTTC,CASSSGTSRGETQYF,TRBV7-2,.,TRBD2,TRBJ2-5,15
TGCGCCAGCAGCCAAACCGGGACAGGGTCCTACAATGAGCAGTTCTTC,CASSQTGTGSYNEQFF,TRBV4-3,.,TRBD1,TRBJ2-1,16
TGTGCCAGCAGTGACGGGACAGGGAAAGGCTACACCTTC,CASSDGTGKGYTF,TRBV25-1,.,TRBD1,TRBJ1-2,13
TGTGGTACCTGTGCGTCTATTTGCGGGGAGCTGTTTTTT,CGTCASICGELFF,TRBV28,.,.,TRBJ2-2,13
TGTGCCAGCAGCTTGGGGCAGGTGGATGGCTACACCTTC,CASSLGQVDGYTF,TRBV5-8,.,.,TRBJ1-2,13
TGTGCCAGCAGCCAAGAATTGAGCAGACAGCAGTACTTC,CASSQELSRQQYF,TRBV4-2,.,.,TRBJ2-7,13
TGTGCCAGCAGCTTAGCGGCGCAGTCTGGAAACACCATATATTTT,CASSLAAQSGNTIYF,TRBV7-2,.,.,TRBJ1-3,15
TGTGCCAGCAGTTCCACTGGGGTTCCCCTCCACTTT,CASSSTGVPLHF,TRBV27,.,.,TRBJ1-6,12
TGTGCCAGCAGCTTTTGGGGGTCGGAAGAGACCCAGTACTTC,CASSFWGSEETQYF,TRBV7-9,.,.,TRBJ2-5,14
TGTGCCAGCAGCGCTTCCCCCCGGAGCGACAGCCCCAACCAAGAGACCCAGTACTTC,CASSASPRSDSPNQETQYF,TRBV9,.,.,TRBJ2-5,19
TGTGCCAGTAGCCCCTTGGACAGCCGGAATCAGCCCCAGCATTTT,CASSPLDSRNQPQHF,TRBV19,.,.,TRBJ1-5,15
TGTGCCAGCAGCTCGATCACAGATACGCAGTATTTT,CASSSITDTQYF,TRBV7-9,.,.,TRBJ2-3,12
TGTGCCATCAGTAGGGACTGGAACACAGATACGCAGTATTTT,CAISRDWNTDTQYF,TRBV10-3,.,.,TRBJ2-3,14
TGTGCCAGCAGCTTGGTGACAGGGGCGAATGCTCGGTCACCCCTCCACTTT,CASSLVTGANARSPLHF,TRBV5-6,.,TRBD1,TRBJ1-6,17
TGTGCCAGCAGCGAGGGCCTAGCGGGGGGCTCCAGTGAGCAGTTCTTC,CASSEGLAGGSSEQFF,TRBV6-4,.,TRBD2,TRBJ2-1,16
TGTGCCAGCAGCTTAGATGCCAGGGAGGCGTTCGAGCAGTACTTC,CASSLDAREAFEQYF,TRBV11-3,.,.,TRBJ2-7,15
TGTGCCAGCAGCTTTAGCGCGGGCGGGCACAATGAGCAGTTCTTC,CASSFSAGGHNEQFF,TRBV7-3,.,.,TRBJ2-1,15
TGTGCCAGCAGTGAAGGCGGGGACAGGGGGGCCGGTAATGAAAAACTGTTTTTT,CASSEGGDRGAGNEKLFF,TRBV2,.,TRBD1,TRBJ1-4,18
TGCGCCAGCAGCTTGCCCCCTAGCATTCTTAACACTGAAGCTTTCTTT,CASSLPPSILNTEAFF,TRBV5-1,.,.,TRBJ1-1,16
TGTGCCACCAGCGGGGGACTAGAAGTCGAGCAGTACTTC,CATSGGLEVEQYF,TRBV15,.,TRBD2,TRBJ2-7,13
TGTGCCAGTAGTTATCGGAACCAGCCCCAGCATTTT,CASSYRNQPQHF,TRBV19,.,.,TRBJ1-5,12
TGTGCCAGCAGGGGCGGGACTGCCTTCACCGGGGAGCTGTTTTTT,CASRGGTAFTGELFF,TRBV28,once,.,TRBJ2-2,15
TGTGCCAGCAGTACTCGGACAGGGGGCAGGAACGAGCAGTACTTC,CASSTRTGGRNEQYF,TRBV5-6,once,TRBD1,TRBJ2-7,15
TGTGCCAGCAGGACCTCGGGGGGCACTGAAGCTTTCTTT,CASRTSGGTEAFF,TRBV5-6,.,.,TRBJ1-1,13
TGTGCCATCAGTGAAAGTAGCGGGGGTCGAGATACGCAGTATTTT,CAISESSGGRDTQYF,TRBV10-3,.,TRBD2,TRBJ2-3,15
TGTGCCACCTGGACAGCGAACACTGAAGCTTTCTTT,CATWTANTEAFF,TRBV10-3,.,.,TRBJ1-1,12